This paragraph reports one T cell receptor beta chain. Its antigen is unknown. The data are from a study of cytotoxic CD8 clonotypes in ibrutinib-treated CLL. J gave up 6 bases and V 2 bases, and 4 bases lay outside the gene matches. This CDR3 comprises 15 residues. Germline loops: CDR1 SGHRS, CDR2 YFSETQ. Deep sequencing aimed at 1 in 200,000 to 1 in 1 million T cells' resolution. TCRdb's copy holds only in-frame clones and misses some; the assay was immunoSEQ multiplex PCR. The table shows tens of thousands of clones, with just over 70% occurring only once. Whole-study results and caveats: There were few public clonotypes, and on treatment they contracted or stayed stable.

This TCR was sampled from a human donor with chronic lymphocytic leukemia. The sequenced sample was PBMCs, obtained at disease progression, from a patient treated with ibrutinib. J is TRBJ2-1 and V is TRBV5-1; 11 nucleotides line up with TRBD2. CDR3 in amino acids: CASSFTSGGINEQFF. CDR3 in DNA: TGCGCCAGCAGCTTTACTAGCGGGGGAATCAATGAGCAGTTCTTC.